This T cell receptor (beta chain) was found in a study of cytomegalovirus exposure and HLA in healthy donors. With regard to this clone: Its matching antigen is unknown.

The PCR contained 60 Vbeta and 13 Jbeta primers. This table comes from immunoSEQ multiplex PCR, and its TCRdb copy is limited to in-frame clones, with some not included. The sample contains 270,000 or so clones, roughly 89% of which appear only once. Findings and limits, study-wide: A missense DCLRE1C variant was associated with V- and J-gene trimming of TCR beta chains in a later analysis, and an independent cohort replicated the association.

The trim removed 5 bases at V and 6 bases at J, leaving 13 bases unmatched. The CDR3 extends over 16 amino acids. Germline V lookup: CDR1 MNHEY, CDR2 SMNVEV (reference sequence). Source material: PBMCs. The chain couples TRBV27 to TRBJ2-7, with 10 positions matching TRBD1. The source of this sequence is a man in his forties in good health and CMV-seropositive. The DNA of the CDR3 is TGTGCCAGCAGTCAGCAGGACAGGGGGTTTGATAGCGAGCAGTACTTC. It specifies CASSQQDRGFDSEQYF.